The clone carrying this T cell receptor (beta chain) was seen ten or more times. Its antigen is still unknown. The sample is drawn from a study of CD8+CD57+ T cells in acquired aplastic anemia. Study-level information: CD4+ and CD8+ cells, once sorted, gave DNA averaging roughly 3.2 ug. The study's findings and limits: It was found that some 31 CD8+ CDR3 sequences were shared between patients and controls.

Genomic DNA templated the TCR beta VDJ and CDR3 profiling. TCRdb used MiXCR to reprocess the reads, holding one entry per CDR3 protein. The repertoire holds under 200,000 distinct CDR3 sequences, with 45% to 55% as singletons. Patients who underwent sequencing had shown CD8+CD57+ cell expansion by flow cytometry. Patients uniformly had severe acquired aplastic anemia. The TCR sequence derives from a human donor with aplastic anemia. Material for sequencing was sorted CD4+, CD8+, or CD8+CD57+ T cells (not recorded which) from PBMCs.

DNA of the CDR3: TGTGCTGCCTCCAGTTACTATGGCTACACCTTC. Its translation is CAASSYYGYTF. The gene calls are TRBV7-9 and TRBJ1-2; no clear D gene. The CDR3 extends over 11 amino acids. The germline gives CDR1 SEHNR, CDR2 FQNEAQ (reference sequence).